Included here is one TCR beta chain sequence, with context. Its antigen is undetermined. TCRdb's copy holds only in-frame clones and misses some; the assay was immunoSEQ multiplex PCR. The sample holds 15,000 or so clones, about 70% seen once. The record originates from a study of neoadjuvant anti-PD-1 for oral cavity cancer. Findings and limits, study-wide: Higher pretreatment blood Treg/Th17 ratios correlated with higher pretreatment blood and lower post-treatment tumor TCRbeta clonality.

The CDR3 contains 15 residues. Trimming shortened V by 0 bases and J by 5 bases, and 14 bases separated the two germline ends. Germline lookup yields CDR1 WNHNN and CDR2 SYGVQD (reference sequence). The rearrangement joins TRBV10-1 to TRBJ2-7; D is possibly TRBD1 or TRBD2 (5 bases each). Sequences were derived from PBMCs, sampled before nivolumab (anti-PD-1) treatment. The TCR was taken from a person aged 35 to 85 with oral cavity squamous cell carcinoma. CDR3 region: CASSESRAGWNEQYF. The CDR3 bases are TGCGCCAGCAGTGAGTCGAGGGCAGGGTGGAACGAGCAGTACTTC.